The clone carrying this T cell receptor (beta chain) was counted only a few times. This sample is drawn from a study of blood T cells in healthy people across ages. Donors were healthy Caucasian individuals from Russia aged about 6 to 100. Germline loops: CDR1 MNHEY, CDR2 SVGEGT. V lost 6 bases to trimming and J lost 7 bases, with 12 bases between them. The CDR3 has 13 residues. Alongside a J-beta primer mix, a sample-barcoded 5' primer served in a second PCR lasting 7 to 11 cycles. TCRdb re-called the 5' RACE reads through MiXCR, storing one row per CDR3 protein. This table has 1,300,000 or so distinct CDR3 sequences, almost 60% appearing once.

The sequenced material came from blood. The chain is built from TRBV6-2 or TRBV6-3 and TRBJ2-2; D unclear. This receptor was identified in a man between 18 and 35 years old in good health. The CDR3 DNA follows: TGTGCCAGCAGCCCGCTGTCGGGCGGGGAGCTGTTTTTT. Its protein product is CASSPLSGGELFF.